The 23 T cell receptor beta chains below all came from one sample that was sequenced in a study of early T cells in non-severe SARS-CoV-2 infection. A single record per CDR3 protein comes from TCRdb applying MiXCR to the 5' RACE reads. The table has 69,000 or so distinct CDR3 sequences, roughly 10% seen once; the top ten hold around 5.5%. Source material: whole blood. The receptors stem from an adult who was a healthcare worker with PCR-confirmed SARS-CoV-2 infection or an uninfected control (not recorded which).

The CDR3 loop reads CSVEVGGSYTF. In DNA, the CDR3 is TGCAGCGTTGAAGTCGGCGGGAGCTACACCTTC. The genes are TRBV29-1 and TRBJ1-2; D gene ambiguous. Germline CDR1 reads SQVTM; CDR2 reads ANQGSEA. The CDR3 has 11 residues. Trimming pared 1 base from V and 9 bases from J, leaving 9 bases between.

There are a few counts of this clonotype. V is TRBV11-2 and J is TRBJ1-1; D gene unclear. The V end was cut by 0 bases, the J end by 4 bases, with 9 bases between. In germline, CDR1 is SGHAT, CDR2 FQNNGV. The CDR3 is made up of 14 amino acids. The CDR3 protein is CASSLEQHSTEAFF. In nucleotides, the CDR3 is TGTGCCAGCAGCTTAGAACAGCACTCCACTGAAGCTTTCTTT.

This clonotype was seen ten or more times. The genes are TRBV5-5 and TRBJ1-4, with TRBD1 matching over 8 bases. After removal of 2 bases from V and 3 bases from J, the junction contained 3 bases not matched to a gene. The CDR3 contains 15 residues. Germline CDR1 SGHKS, CDR2 YYEKEE (reference sequence). Here the CDR3 reads CASSLLGQANEKLFF. The CDR3 region has the DNA TGTGCCAGCAGCTTACTGGGACAGGCTAATGAAAAACTGTTTTTT.

This clonotype was detected many times. This rearrangement joins TRBV3-1 to TRBJ2-2, with 7 bases matching TRBD2. The CDR3 runs 16 residues. Looked up from germline, CDR1 is LGHDT and CDR2 is YNNKEL (reference sequence). Unmatched junction bases numbered 16, after V lost 9 bases and J lost 6 bases. CDR3 nucleotide sequence: TGTGCCAGAACCATGACCCGGGGAGGGGAAGCCGGGGAGCTGTTTTTT. It codes for CARTMTRGGEAGELFF.

At least ten counts were recorded for this clonotype. The genes are TRBV6-1 and TRBJ1-1, with D unresolved. This CDR3 has 16 residues. Germline loops: CDR1 MNHNS, CDR2 SASEGT. V was trimmed by 4 bases and J by 5 bases, leaving 20 bases between them. The CDR3 loop reads CASSAPPVGVWTEAFF. As DNA, the CDR3 is TGTGCCAGCAGTGCCCCGCCGGTTGGTGTGTGGACTGAAGCTTTCTTT.

The chain has TRBV3-1 and TRBJ2-7, with no clear D. Germline V gives CDR1 LGHDT, CDR2 YNNKEL (reference sequence). The CDR3 contains 15 residues. Trimming shortened V by 4 bases and J by 3 bases, and 16 bases separated the two germline ends. The CDR3 DNA reads TGTGCCAGCAGCCCAGAGTTTACCCCGTACTACGAGCAGTACTTC. Translated: CASSPEFTPYYEQYF.

Written as DNA, the CDR3 is TGTGCCAGCAGCTTAGTCCGGACTAGCGGGCATGAGCAGTTCTTC. Protein product: CASSLVRTSGHEQFF. The J gene is TRBJ2-1, the V gene TRBV7-6, with 11 bases that match TRBD2. Germline V lookup: CDR1 SGHVS, CDR2 FNYEAQ. The V gene end was trimmed by 1 base and the J gene end by 8 bases; junction bases not matched to a gene: 4. This CDR3 comprises 15 residues. The full variable domain, rest sourced from reference TRBV7-6 and TRBJ2-1, is GAGVSQSPRYKVTKRGQDVALRCDPISGHVSLYWYRQALGQGPEFLTYFNYEAQQDKSGLPNDRFSAERPEGSISTLTIQRTEQRDSAMYRCASSLVRTSGHEQFFGPGTRLTVL.

This clonotype has at least ten counts. This sequence joins TRBV20-1 and TRBJ2-5; D not resolved. Germline loops: CDR1 DFQATT, CDR2 SNEGSKA (reference sequence). The CDR3 is made up of 13 amino acids. Between the trimmed V and J ends, which lost 4 bases and 1 base, there was a span of 10 bases. CDR3 protein: CSAKSPVQETQYF. CDR3 coding DNA: TGCAGTGCTAAGAGCCCTGTCCAAGAGACCCAGTACTTC.

This clonotype was counted many times. CDR3: CSVRDTEAFF. The CDR3 region has the DNA TGCAGCGTAAGGGACACTGAAGCTTTCTTT. The chain employs TRBV29-1 and TRBJ1-1; D remains unclear. CDR3 length equals 10 residues. Trimming took 6 bases from V and 3 from J, leaving 5 bases between them. Looked up from germline, CDR1 is SQVTM and CDR2 is ANQGSEA.

This clonotype was recorded at least ten times. This chain connects TRBV5-6 to TRBJ2-2, with D uncertain. V was clipped by 0 bases and J by 0 bases, with 9 bases between them. The CDR3 has 16 residues. Germline-derived CDR1 and CDR2 are SGHDT and YYEEEE. CDR3 sequence reads: CASSLDGFANTGELFF. Here the CDR3 DNA reads TGTGCCAGCAGCTTGGACGGATTCGCGAACACCGGGGAGCTGTTTTTT.

The chain links TRBV7-9 to TRBJ2-2; D gene ambiguous. The germline gives CDR1 SEHNR, CDR2 FQNEAQ (reference sequence). The CDR3 spans 13 residues. V was trimmed by 6 bases and J by 1 base, leaving 6 bases between them. CDR3 protein: CASSRWNTGELFF. The CDR3 DNA is TGTGCCAGCAGTAGGTGGAACACCGGGGAGCTGTTTTTT.

In regard to this clonotype: This may come from a read error, since a much larger clone is one base off. The chain is built from TRBV2 and TRBJ1-4, with TRBD1 matching 7 bases. The CDR3 consists of 15 residues. The germline gives CDR1 SNHLY, CDR2 FYNNEI. In nucleotides, the CDR3 is TGTGCCAGCATTTACAGGGGTGCAACTAATGAAAAAATGTTTTTT. This codes for CASIYRGATNEKMFF.

In its sample, this clonotype was seen a few times. The CDR3 sequence is CASSKISGKGGETQYF. Written as DNA, the CDR3 is TGTGCCAGCAGCAAAATTAGCGGGAAGGGTGGAGAGACCCAGTACTTC. The rearrangement joins TRBV7-6 to TRBJ2-5, with TRBD2 identical over 8 bases. The germline V gene has CDR1 SGHVS and CDR2 FNYEAQ. CDR3 length equals 16 residues. Germline trimming cut 5 bases from V and 4 bases from J; bases unmatched to any gene: 12.

The rearrangement links TRBV25-1 to TRBJ1-2; a possible D gene is TRBD1 (6 bases). The CDR3 is 14 amino acids. Looked up from germline, CDR1 is MGHDK and CDR2 is SYGVNS. Trimming cost V 2 bases and J 4 bases, with 11 bases left between them. DNA for the CDR3: TGTGCCAGCAGTGAACACAGGGATGGCTATGGCTACACCTTC. Its translation: CASSEHRDGYGYTF.

This clonotype showed up many times. V is TRBV7-9 and J is TRBJ2-1; D not resolved. From germline, CDR1 is SEHNR and CDR2 FQNEAQ (reference sequence). Trimming removed 5 bases from V and 0 bases from J, with 8 bases in between. The CDR3 is made up of 14 amino acids. The CDR3 nucleotides read TGTGCCAGCAGCCCAACCAGCTCCTACAATGAGCAGTTCTTC. Protein: CASSPTSSYNEQFF. Full variable domain (outside the CDR3, taken from reference TRBV7-9 and TRBJ2-1): DTGVSQNPRHKITKRGQNVTFRCDPISEHNRLYWYRQTLGQGPEFLTYFQNEAQLEKSRLLSDRFSAERPKGSFSTLEIQRTEQGDSAMYLCASSPTSSYNEQFFGPGTRLTVL.

This clonotype was seen many times. The chain links TRBV3-1 to TRBJ2-3; D is perhaps TRBD2 (6 bases). The CDR3 has 18 amino acids. Trimming removed 1 base at V and 0 bases at J, with 17 bases between. Germline-derived CDR1 and CDR2 are LGHDT and YNNKEL (reference sequence). For the CDR3, the DNA is TGTGCCAGCAGCCAAGCCCCTCCCGGGACTCTTAGCACAGATACGCAGTATTTT. It encodes CASSQAPPGTLSTDTQYF.

The sample holds many counts of this clonotype. The CDR3 region is CASSLASSTGELFF. CDR3 in DNA: TGTGCCAGCAGCTTAGCGTCCAGCACCGGGGAGCTGTTTTTT. This chain links TRBV7-9 with TRBJ2-2; no clear D gene. Germline CDR1 SEHNR, CDR2 FQNEAQ (reference sequence). The CDR3 loop spans 14 amino acids. V was shortened by 0 bases and J by 4 bases, with 6 bases between the two germline ends.

This clonotype was seen ten or more times. The chain combines TRBV29-1 with TRBJ1-1, with D maybe TRBD1 (5 bases). V lost 1 base and J 5 bases, leaving 11 bases between the germline ends. Germline V gene data show CDR1 as SQVTM and CDR2 as ANQGSEA. CDR3 length equals 13 residues. As DNA, the CDR3 is TGCAGCGTTGAAGTTCAGGGAGGGACTGAAGCTTTCTTT. Protein: CSVEVQGGTEAFF.

This clonotype showed up many times. The chain couples TRBV7-9 to TRBJ1-2, with a weak D call TRBD1 (5 bases). V was shortened by 6 bases and J by 3 bases, with 17 bases between the two germline ends. The length of the CDR3 is 15 residues. CDR1 is SEHNR and CDR2 is FQNEAQ in the germline V gene (reference sequence). CDR3 region: CASSPQGREYYGYTF. The CDR3 DNA follows: TGTGCCAGCAGTCCACAAGGCAGGGAGTACTATGGCTACACCTTC.

The rearrangement joins TRBV7-2 to TRBJ2-2, with a possible D match to TRBD2 (5 bases). The CDR3 consists of 14 residues. Trimming removed 5 bases from V and 7 bases from J, with 14 bases in between. In germline, CDR1 is SGHTA, CDR2 FQGNSA. The CDR3 here is CASSRAGVNGELFF. DNA for the CDR3: TGTGCCAGCAGCCGAGCCGGGGTAAACGGGGAGCTGTTTTTT.

This clonotype occurred many times. CDR3 region: CASSYSSGFYGYTF. The CDR3 bases are TGTGCCAGCAGTTACTCGTCTGGGTTCTATGGCTACACCTTC. The chain links TRBV6-6 to TRBJ1-2; D gene ambiguous. CDR3 length: 14 amino acids. Looked up from germline, CDR1 is MNHNY and CDR2 is SVGAGI (reference sequence). Trimming stripped 0 bases from V and 4 bases from J, with 9 bases between.

This clonotype was observed once. The chain employs TRBV27 and TRBJ2-6; D is undetermined. Germline CDR1 and CDR2: MNHEY and SMNVEV (reference sequence). CDR3 length: 15 residues. Deletions cut 4 bases from V and 0 bases from J, with 7 bases between. CDR3 in DNA: TGTGCCAGCAGTTCCAGGTTCTCTGGGGCCAACGTCCTGACTTTC. Its translation is CASSSRFSGANVLTF.

This clonotype has ten or more counts. The CDR3 is CASSLAWDSYSDTQYF. The CDR3, as DNA: TGTGCCAGCAGCTTAGCGTGGGACAGCTACTCGGATACGCAGTATTTT. The chain has TRBV7-9 and TRBJ2-3, with TRBD1 matching over 7 bases. V dropped 0 bases and J dropped 6; count of bases not matched to a gene: 9. The V gene's germline CDR1 is SEHNR and CDR2 FQNEAQ (reference sequence). The CDR3 covers 16 residues.